This passage covers 2 T cell receptor beta chains from one sample sequenced in a study of T-cell reconstitution after alpha-beta-depleted transplantation in children. Preparation of the TCRbeta library used unique molecular identifiers. Each CDR3 protein gets one entry after TCRdb re-called the PCR reads with MiXCR. Found here are around 450,000 distinct CDR3 sequences, about 17% of them singletons; the top ten hold under 30%. The material sequenced was PBMCs, mostly from graft donor cells, taken 360 days after TCRalphabeta/CD19-depleted stem cell transplant. These receptors were obtained from a boy less than two years old who had a stem cell transplant for Wiskott-Aldrich syndrome, so the T cells may come from the graft donor.

There are a few counts of this clonotype. The chain has TRBV12-3 or TRBV12-4 and TRBJ2-1; a weak D match, TRBD1 (5 bases). Trimming took off 7 bases at V and 4 bases at J, with 11 bases between the two ends. CDR3 length equals 13 residues. The CDR3 region has the DNA TGTGCCAGCAAAGGGGTCTCTTACAATGAGCAGTTCTTC. Translating it yields CASKGVSYNEQFF.

This clonotype was observed a few times. CDR3 nucleotides: TGCGCCAGCAGCCAAGTCTTAGGGACAGATACGCAGTATTTT. As protein: CASSQVLGTDTQYF. This chain uses TRBV4-1 with TRBJ2-3; no reliable D call. Germline V gives CDR1 MGHRA, CDR2 YSYEKL. Trimming left V 1 base short and J 3 bases short, with 8 bases between. The CDR3 extends over 14 amino acids.